A selection of T cell receptor beta chains follows, all from one sample in a study of blood T cell repertoires in COVID-19. The protocol was immunoSEQ multiplex PCR, while the TCRdb copy is restricted to in-frame clones and leaves out a portion. The sample holds about 90,000 clones, 75% to 90% seen once. Sequenced: peripheral blood. These receptors were obtained from a human donor in a cohort sampled during active COVID-19. Both conserved end residues are trimmed from each CDR3.

j_call v_call cdr3_aa
TRBJ2-7 TRBV4-1 ASSRGAGVHPYEQY
TRBJ1-4 TRBV5-1 ASSLQAATNEKLF
TRBJ2-7 TRBV10-3 AISETGYHEQY
TRBJ2-2 TRBV5-5 ASSLSLRNTGELF
TRBJ1-2 TRBV5-4 ASSLMLGQNGYT
TRBJ1-3 TRBV28 ASTLGQGRNTIY
TRBJ1-6 TRBV4-1 ASSQDGTGLLSRRH
TRBJ2-7 TRBV11-2 ASSLEGTGYYEQY
TRBJ2-7 TRBV7-8 ASSLGLAVYEQY
TRBJ2-1 TRBV19 ASSTTSIHYNEQF
TRBJ1-4 TRBV6-5 ASRGRTANEKLF
TRBJ1-2 TRBV6-5 ASSSLGRYGYT
TRBJ1-4 TRBV19 ASSARRRANEKLF
TRBJ2-7 TRBV4-2 ASSQVPRGGGGAEQY
TRBJ1-1 TRBV7-8 ASSSDRNTEAF
TRBJ1-2 TRBV6-5 ASSYGGTAYYGYT
TRBJ1-2 TRBV4-3 ASSQDTGDRNGYT
TRBJ2-5 TRBV7-2 ASSGPTSRTSGGRETQY
TRBJ2-5 TRBV5-4 ASSRQGQGETQY
TRBJ2-5 TRBV14 ASSHQLSAGTQY